The 8 T cell receptor beta chains below come from one sample, sequenced in a study of control samples from healthy donors and cancer patients. TCRdb's copy holds only in-frame clones and misses some; the assay was immunoSEQ multiplex PCR. In the table there are approximately 90,000 clones, roughly 84% of which are singletons. The sequenced material came from blood. These receptors all come from a woman in her 40s in good health.

The CDR3 coding sequence is TGTGCCAGCAGCGTGGGGGGGCAAAGGGCTTTCTTT. Translation: CASSVGGQRAFF. This chain connects TRBV9 to TRBJ1-1; tentative D call: TRBD1 (6 bases). Germline loops: CDR1 SGDLS, CDR2 YYNGEE. Trimming took off 2 bases at V and 11 bases at J, with 13 bases between the two ends. The length of the CDR3 is 12 residues.

The chain couples TRBV18 to TRBJ1-1; D gene unclear. The CDR3 has 13 residues. Trimming removed 3 bases at V and 4 bases at J, with 9 bases between. The germline CDR1 and CDR2 sequences are KGHSH and LQKENI. CDR3 sequence: CASSPRQSTEAFF. The CDR3 nucleotides read TGTGCCAGCTCACCCCGGCAGAGCACTGAAGCTTTCTTT.

V usage is TRBV10-3 and J usage is TRBJ1-2; D is undetermined. This CDR3 region has 16 residues. V gave up 0 bases and J gave up 3 bases, with 14 bases separating them. The germline CDR1 and CDR2 sequences are ENHRY and SYGVKD. The CDR3: CAISESSSRLDYGYTF. The CDR3 bases are TGTGCCATCAGTGAGTCCTCCTCGAGATTGGACTATGGCTACACCTTC.

The chain has TRBV5-1 and TRBJ2-3, with no clear D. CDR3 size: 15 residues. V lost 0 bases and J lost 0, with 8 bases in between. The germline CDR1 and CDR2 sequences are SGHRS and YFSETQ. The CDR3, as DNA: TGCGCCAGCAGCTTGGCCGGGTTAAGCACAGATACGCAGTATTTT. Its protein product is CASSLAGLSTDTQYF.

The rearrangement joins TRBV3-1 (or the pseudogene TRBV3-2) to TRBJ2-3; 9 bases fit TRBD2. V lost 5 bases to trimming and J lost 2 bases; unmatched junction nucleotides: 14. This CDR3 has 18 residues. CDR1 is LGHDT and CDR2 is YNNKEL in the germline V gene (reference sequence). DNA for the CDR3: TGTGCCAGCAGCGAAAGGGGCGGGGGGGCTTTTGACACAGATACGCAGTATTTT. Encoded protein: CASSERGGGAFDTDTQYF.

Many counts were recorded for this clone. The chain joins TRBV6-2 or TRBV6-3 to TRBJ2-2; D ambiguous. The germline V gene encodes CDR1 MNHEY and CDR2 SVGEGT. The CDR3 contains 12 residues. V lost 5 bases and J lost 2, with 3 bases in between. DNA for the CDR3: TGTGCCAGCAGTCTTAACACCGGGGAGCTGTTTTTT. Translating gives CASSLNTGELFF.

The rearrangement links TRBV7-2 to TRBJ1-2; weak D call: TRBD1 (5 bases). The CDR3 runs 14 residues. The germline CDR1 and CDR2 sequences are SGHTA and FQGNSA. V was pared by 3 bases and J by 0 bases, with 8 bases between. CDR3 bases: TGTGCCAGCAGCTTGGGGGGTCCTAACTATGGCTACACCTTC. Encoded protein: CASSLGGPNYGYTF.

This rearrangement joins TRBV7-8 to TRBJ1-6; no reliable D call. CDR3 length: 17 amino acids. Trimming took off 1 base at V and 0 bases at J, with 10 bases between the two ends. Germline V gives CDR1 SGHVS, CDR2 FQNEAQ. The CDR3 region has the DNA TGTGCCAGCAGCTTAGTGGCTGGGAGCTCCTATAATTCACCCCTCCACTTT. Translation gives CASSLVAGSSYNSPLHF.